Following are 4 T cell receptor beta chains from one sample sequenced in a study of T cell repertoires in cytomegalovirus infection. Antigens of these TCRs are unknown. TCRdb re-called the reads with MiXCR, one entry per CDR3 protein. The sample includes 650,000 to 900,000 distinct CDR3 sequences, roughly 33% seen only once; the top ten take around an eighth. This specimen was cultured CD8+ T cells from PBMCs, taken from culture after CMV antigen stimulation. The receptors come from a human donor in good health (CMV status not recorded). Some clones in this sample may be carry-over from other donors' samples.

This clonotype occurred many times. The chain has TRBV7-6 and TRBJ1-2; D call uncertain. The V end was cut by 5 bases, the J end by 0 bases, with 10 bases between. Per the germline V gene, CDR1 is SGHVS and CDR2 is FNYEAQ. The CDR3 consists of 14 residues. The CDR3 DNA follows: TGTGCCAGCAGCCCAAAAGGAGCTAACTATGGCTACACCTTC. Residues: CASSPKGANYGYTF.

The chain joins TRBV5-6 to TRBJ1-1; D remains ambiguous. The CDR3 runs to 17 residues. Trimming shortened V by 5 bases and J by 3 bases, and 23 bases separated the two germline ends. Germline CDR1 reads SGHDT; CDR2 reads YYEEEE. The CDR3 reads CASSSSPVSIVHTEAFF. The CDR3 DNA follows: TGTGCCAGCAGTTCGAGCCCCGTCTCGATCGTACACACTGAAGCTTTCTTT.

The chain uses TRBV6-2 or TRBV6-3 and TRBJ1-1, with D unclear. The V and J ends lost 4 bases and 3 bases respectively, with 33 bases between them. The CDR3 totals 21 residues. Per germline, CDR1 MNHEY and CDR2 SVGEGT. As DNA, the CDR3 is TGTGCCAGCAGTTCGGGCGCGGGAAAGAGTAGCGGATTATACTTGGACACTGAAGCTTTCTTT. Protein: CASSSGAGKSSGLYLDTEAFF.

As for this clonotype: Germline is not matched at one junction end, which may reflect a read error. J is TRBJ2-6 and V is TRBV6-1; unclear D gene. Germline values: CDR1 MNHNS, CDR2 SASEGT. CDR3 length: 17 residues. The CDR3 sequence: CASREETLGSGANVLTF. The CDR3 region has the DNA TGTGCCAGCAGGGAAGAAACCTTAGGCTCTGGGGCCAACGTCCTGACTTTC.